These 22 T cell receptor beta chains came from one sample sequenced in a study of blood T cell repertoires in COVID-19 (dated by TCRdb to 2020 to 2022). The library was produced with the immunoSEQ multiplex PCR assay. Sourced from immuneACCESS, this table was stored by TCRdb with only in-frame sequences that have V and J called. A share of the clones is absent; for the studies checked, an unresolved V gene accounts for under half, and the remainder has no known explanation. The sample yields around 20,000 clones; roughly 85% were counted once. Less than 40% of the sample rests with the top ten. Specimen: peripheral blood. These receptors were obtained from a human donor with active COVID-19. The donor label of this sample is uncertain.

The V gene is TRBV19, the J gene TRBJ1-1, with 9 bases fitting TRBD1. Trimming removed 6 bases from V and 0 bases from J; junction bases left unmatched: 8. The CDR3 runs 16 residues. CDR1 is LNHDA and CDR2 is SQIVND in the germline V gene (reference sequence). CDR3 residues: CASSSQRTGVNTEAFF. The DNA for the CDR3 is TGTGCCAGTAGCTCACAAAGGACAGGGGTGAACACTGAAGCTTTCTTT.

The chain carries TRBV21-1 and TRBJ2-7; TRBD2, the table's D call, was not compared with the DNA. TRBV21-1 is a pseudogene segment. The CDR3 consists of 14 residues. The DNA for the CDR3 is TGTGCCAGCACCGCCGTCGGCGGAACCTACGAGCAGTACTTC. This translates into CASTAVGGTYEQYF.

The rearrangement links TRBV12-3 or TRBV12-4 to TRBJ2-1; D is undetermined. The CDR3 extends over 13 amino acids. Trimming cost V 8 bases and J 0 bases, with 8 bases left between them. The CDR3 reads CASRSSSYNEQFF. The CDR3, as DNA: TGTGCCAGCCGTTCGAGCTCCTACAATGAGCAGTTCTTC.

V and J are TRBV5-4 and TRBJ2-7, with a possible D match to TRBD2 (6 bases). The CDR3 has 15 amino acids. The V end lost 3 bases, the J end lost 0 bases, and 13 bases lay between the germline ends. Germline CDR1 SGHNT, CDR2 YYREEE (reference sequence). The chain's CDR3 is CASSWGDGSSYEQYF. CDR3 bases: TGTGCCAGCAGCTGGGGGGACGGAAGCTCCTACGAGCAGTACTTC. Drawing the rest from reference TRBV5-4 and TRBJ2-7, the complete variable domain is ETGVTQSPTHLIKTRGQQVTLRCSSQSGHNTVSWYQQALGQGPQFIFQYYREEENGRGNFPPRFSGLQFPNYSSELNVNALELDDSALYLCASSWGDGSSYEQYFGPGTRLTVT.

The V and J genes are TRBV5-1 and TRBJ2-1; the match to TRBD2 covers 8 bases. The CDR3 runs 15 residues. CDR1 SGHRS and CDR2 YFSETQ come from the germline V gene. Trimming took 0 bases from V and 7 from J; bases not matched to a gene: 6. The CDR3 loop reads CASSLALTSANEQFF. CDR3 nucleotide sequence: TGCGCCAGCAGCTTGGCCCTGACTAGCGCGAATGAGCAGTTCTTC.

The chain couples TRBV3-1 (or the pseudogene TRBV3-2) to TRBJ2-5; 10 bases align to TRBD2. In germline, CDR1 is LGHDT, CDR2 YNNKEL (reference sequence). The CDR3 is 16 amino acids. Trimming took 1 base from V and 5 from J; bases not matched to a gene: 7. CDR3 DNA: TGTGCCAGCAGCCAAGCAAGCGGGGGGGCCGGGGAGACCCAGTACTTC. Amino acids: CASSQASGGAGETQYF.

CDR3 in DNA: TGTGCCAGTAGTGGGGGGGCGAACACCGGGGAGCTGTTTTTT. Its protein is CASSGGANTGELFF. The genes are TRBV19 and TRBJ2-2; the match to TRBD2 covers 7 bases. The V gene's germline CDR1 is LNHDA and CDR2 SQIVND (reference sequence). The CDR3 covers 14 residues. Unmatched junction bases numbered 0, after V lost 5 bases and J lost 0 bases.

The chain carries TRBV2 and TRBJ1-1; D not certain. V lost 5 bases and J lost 0, with 7 bases in between. Germline V CDR1 and CDR2: SNHLY, FYNNEI. The CDR3 is 13 residues long. The CDR3: CASSTEMNTEAFF. The CDR3 nucleotides read TGTGCCAGCAGTACAGAAATGAACACTGAAGCTTTCTTT.

The chain carries TRBV30 and TRBJ2-1, with a weak D call TRBD2 (6 bases). This CDR3 is built from 15 residues. Trimming removed 8 bases at V and 1 base at J, with 18 bases between. Germline V gene sequence: CDR1 GTSNPN, CDR2 SVGIG (reference sequence). CDR3 in amino acids: CARESRLESYNEQFF. The CDR3 DNA sequence: TGTGCCCGGGAGAGCCGATTGGAGTCCTACAATGAGCAGTTCTTC.

V usage is TRBV6-2 or TRBV6-3 and J usage is TRBJ2-1; maybe TRBD1 (6 bases). V was cut by 4 bases and J by 7 bases, with 20 bases left in between. The CDR3 contains 16 residues. Germline V gives CDR1 MNHEY, CDR2 SVGEGT. The chain's CDR3 is CASSSDRVEKLNEQFF. The CDR3 DNA sequence: TGTGCCAGCAGTTCGGACAGAGTAGAGAAGTTGAATGAGCAGTTCTTC.

The genes are TRBV28 and TRBJ1-5; D not resolved. Looked up from germline, CDR1 is MDHEN and CDR2 is SYDVKM. Trimming pared 2 bases from V and 2 bases from J, leaving 7 bases between. The CDR3 spans 14 residues. CDR3 in amino acids: CASSLEYRNQPQHF. DNA for the CDR3: TGTGCCAGCAGTTTAGAGTATCGCAATCAGCCCCAGCATTTT.

This clone has a handful of counts. The chain recombines TRBV30 with TRBJ1-4; D perhaps matches TRBD1 (5 bases). The CDR3 sequence is 13 residues long. Looked up from germline, CDR1 is GTSNPN and CDR2 is SVGIG (reference sequence). V was trimmed by 4 bases and J by 8 bases, leaving 14 bases between them. CDR3 in amino acids: CAWNGQGGEKLFF. As DNA, the CDR3 is TGTGCCTGGAATGGGCAGGGAGGGGAAAAACTGTTTTTT.

The chain has TRBV3-1 (or the pseudogene TRBV3-2) and TRBJ1-6; D unresolved. Germline lookup yields CDR1 LGHDT and CDR2 YNNKEL (reference sequence). The CDR3 covers 16 residues. V was pared by 0 bases and J by 5 bases, with 11 bases between. CDR3 coding DNA: TGTGCCAGCAGCCAAGAAGGGTGGAGGGATAATTCACCCCTCCACTTT. It translates to CASSQEGWRDNSPLHF.

The chain uses TRBV6-5 and TRBJ2-4; possibly TRBD1 for D (5 bases). Trimming shortened V by 6 bases and J by 6 bases, and 15 bases separated the two germline ends. The V gene's germline CDR1 is MNHEY and CDR2 SVGAGI. There are 14 residues in the CDR3. CDR3 sequence: CASRGAPLTNIQYF. For the CDR3, the DNA is TGTGCCAGCAGAGGGGCCCCTCTTACAAACATTCAGTACTTC.

The V gene is TRBV28, the J gene TRBJ2-6, with D possibly matching TRBD2 (6 bases). Germline assignment: CDR1 MDHEN and CDR2 SYDVKM. Deletions cut 6 bases from V and 2 bases from J, with 11 bases between. This CDR3 contains 15 residues. The CDR3 reads CASRKSGAGANVLTF. CDR3 DNA: TGTGCCAGCAGGAAGTCGGGGGCTGGGGCCAACGTCCTGACTTTC.

This chain connects TRBV6-6 to TRBJ2-3, with D maybe TRBD2 (5 bases). CDR3 size: 15 residues. V was trimmed by 0 bases and J by 6 bases, leaving 13 bases between them. Germline CDR1 is MNHNY and CDR2 is SVGAGI (reference sequence). The CDR3 sequence is CASSYSASGRDTQYF. The DNA of the CDR3 is TGTGCCAGCAGTTACTCGGCCAGCGGCCGGGATACGCAGTATTTT.

The CDR3 reads CASSLSRQGFGGELFF. The CDR3, as DNA: TGTGCCAGCAGTTTATCAAGGCAGGGATTTGGCGGGGAGCTGTTTTTT. The chain employs TRBV27 and TRBJ2-2; possible D gene TRBD1, 5 bases. CDR3 length equals 16 residues. Per the germline V gene, CDR1 is MNHEY and CDR2 is SMNVEV (reference sequence). V was trimmed by 0 bases and J by 7 bases, leaving 15 bases between them.

The chain links TRBV30 to TRBJ1-5; D possibly corresponds to TRBD1 (5 bases). The CDR3 has 15 amino acids. V lost 2 bases and J 4 bases, leaving 15 bases between the germline ends. Germline CDR1 is GTSNPN and CDR2 is SVGIG (reference sequence). CDR3 in DNA: TGTGCCTGGAGTTTATCCCTCAACAGGAATCAGCCCCAGCATTTT. It yields the protein CAWSLSLNRNQPQHF.

The rearrangement joins TRBV24-1 to TRBJ2-1, with 10 bases matching TRBD1. This CDR3 has 17 amino acids. Trimming at V came to 2 bases and at J to 4 bases, leaving 7 bases not matched to a gene. Germline V lookup: CDR1 KGHDR, CDR2 SFDVKD. The CDR3 reads CATSDSARDRGYNEQFF. CDR3 bases: TGTGCCACCAGTGATTCTGCGCGGGACAGGGGTTACAATGAGCAGTTCTTC.

The chain joins TRBV5-6 to TRBJ2-3; D gene unclear. V lost 2 bases to trimming and J lost 3 bases, with 7 bases between them. The CDR3 extends over 13 amino acids. Looked up from germline, CDR1 is SGHDT and CDR2 is YYEEEE. In nucleotides, the CDR3 is TGTGCCAGCAGCTTTCGGGTTACAGATACGCAGTATTTT. Translated: CASSFRVTDTQYF.

The V and J genes are TRBV2 and TRBJ2-5; D might be TRBD1 (6 bases). With 6 bases removed from V and 8 bases from J, the gap between germline ends came to 10 bases. Germline V lookup: CDR1 SNHLY, CDR2 FYNNEI. The CDR3 is 11 residues long. The CDR3 region is CASRADSTQYF. The CDR3 DNA reads as TGTGCCAGCAGGGCGGACAGTACCCAGTACTTC.

J is TRBJ1-2 and V is TRBV18, with 7 bases fitting TRBD1. Trimming took 2 bases from V and 7 from J; bases not matched to a gene: 4. The CDR3 totals 13 residues. Germline CDR1 and CDR2: KGHSH and LQKENI. CDR3 sequence reads: CASSPRAGGGYTF. For the CDR3, the DNA is TGTGCCAGCTCACCAAGGGCAGGGGGTGGCTACACCTTC.